The clone carrying this T cell receptor beta chain ranks as medium-sized. This record comes from a study of T cell clones after liver transplantation. Across the study: TCRbeta sequencing after a pre-transplant mixed lymphocyte reaction identified graft-donor-reactive clones, later tracked in post-transplant blood. Pre-transplant mixed lymphocyte reactions yielded third-party-reactive TCRbeta sequences as comparators for graft-donor-reactive sequences.

V lost 6 bases, J lost 7 bases, and 6 bases stayed unmatched. Germline CDR1 MNHEY, CDR2 SMNVEV (reference sequence). The CDR3 consists of 13 residues. The protocol was immunoSEQ multiplex PCR, while the TCRdb copy is restricted to in-frame clones and leaves out a portion. The data show 50,000 or so clones, 86% seen once. The sequences come from CD8+ T cells from blood, collected 12 months after liver transplant. This clonotype originated in a human patient who received a liver transplant. Certain T cells may be donor cells from the graft. The chain recombines TRBV27 with TRBJ2-7; TRBD1 matches 10 bases. Here the CDR3 reads CASSYGQGGEQYF. CDR3 in DNA: TGTGCCAGCAGCTACGGACAGGGGGGAGAGCAGTACTTC.